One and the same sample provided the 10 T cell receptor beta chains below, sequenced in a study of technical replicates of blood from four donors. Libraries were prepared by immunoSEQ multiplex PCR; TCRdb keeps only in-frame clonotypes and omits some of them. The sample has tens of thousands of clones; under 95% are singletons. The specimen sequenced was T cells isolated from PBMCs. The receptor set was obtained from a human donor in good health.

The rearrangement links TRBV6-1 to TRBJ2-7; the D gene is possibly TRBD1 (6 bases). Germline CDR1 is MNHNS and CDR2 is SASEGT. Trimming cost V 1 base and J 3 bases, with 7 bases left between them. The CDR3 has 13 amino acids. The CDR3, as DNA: TGTGCCAGCAGTGAAGGGGACATCTACGAGCAGTACTTC. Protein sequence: CASSEGDIYEQYF.

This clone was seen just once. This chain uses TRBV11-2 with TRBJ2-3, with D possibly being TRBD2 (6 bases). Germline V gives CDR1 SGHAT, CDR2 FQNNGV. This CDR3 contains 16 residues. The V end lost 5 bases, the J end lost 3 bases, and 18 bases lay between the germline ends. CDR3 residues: CASSTRDSSRTDTQYF. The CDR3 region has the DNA TGTGCCAGCAGCACTCGGGACTCCTCTAGGACAGATACGCAGTATTTT.

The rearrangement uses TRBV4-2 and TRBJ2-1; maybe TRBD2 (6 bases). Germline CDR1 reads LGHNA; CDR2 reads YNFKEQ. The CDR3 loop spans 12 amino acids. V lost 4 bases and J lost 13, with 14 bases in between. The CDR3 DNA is TGTGCCAGCAGCCGCGACCGGGACTCTCAGTTCTTC. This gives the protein CASSRDRDSQFF.

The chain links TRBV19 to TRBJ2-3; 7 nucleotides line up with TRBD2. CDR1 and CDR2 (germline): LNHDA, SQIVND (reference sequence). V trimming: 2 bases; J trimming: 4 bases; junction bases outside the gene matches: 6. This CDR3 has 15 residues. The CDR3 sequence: CASSIMAGVPDTQYF. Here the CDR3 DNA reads TGTGCCAGTAGTATAATGGCGGGAGTCCCAGATACGCAGTATTTT.

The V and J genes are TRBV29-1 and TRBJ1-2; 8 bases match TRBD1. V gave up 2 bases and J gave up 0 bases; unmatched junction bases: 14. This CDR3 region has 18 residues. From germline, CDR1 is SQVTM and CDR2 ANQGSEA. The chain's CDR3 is CSVEIPGGQAVSNYGYTF. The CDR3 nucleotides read TGCAGCGTTGAAATTCCGGGGGGACAGGCCGTTTCTAACTATGGCTACACCTTC.

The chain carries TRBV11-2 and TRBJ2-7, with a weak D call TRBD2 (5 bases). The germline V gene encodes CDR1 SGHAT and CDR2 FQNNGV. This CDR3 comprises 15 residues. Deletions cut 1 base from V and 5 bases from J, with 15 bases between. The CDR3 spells CASSLGLREGNEQYF. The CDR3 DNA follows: TGTGCCAGCAGCTTAGGTCTTCGAGAGGGAAACGAGCAGTACTTC. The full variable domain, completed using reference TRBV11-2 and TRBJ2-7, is EAGVAQSPRYKIIEKRQSVAFWCNPISGHATLYWYQQILGQGPKLLIQFQNNGVVDDSQLPKDRFSAERLKGVDSTLKIQPAKLEDSAVYLCASSLGLREGNEQYFGPGTRLTVT.

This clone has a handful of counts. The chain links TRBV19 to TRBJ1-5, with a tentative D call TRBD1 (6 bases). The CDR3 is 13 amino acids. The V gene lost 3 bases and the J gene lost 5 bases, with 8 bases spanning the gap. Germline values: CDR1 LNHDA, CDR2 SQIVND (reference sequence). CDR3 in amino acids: CASSIAGDQPQHF. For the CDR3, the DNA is TGTGCCAGTAGTATTGCAGGGGATCAGCCCCAGCATTTT.

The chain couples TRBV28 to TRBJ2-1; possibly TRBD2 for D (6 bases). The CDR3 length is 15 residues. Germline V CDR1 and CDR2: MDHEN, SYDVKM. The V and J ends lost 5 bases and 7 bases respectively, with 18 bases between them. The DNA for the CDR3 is TGTGCCAGCAGTATTACGGGGGTACTGAGGAATGAGCAGTTCTTC. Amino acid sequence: CASSITGVLRNEQFF.

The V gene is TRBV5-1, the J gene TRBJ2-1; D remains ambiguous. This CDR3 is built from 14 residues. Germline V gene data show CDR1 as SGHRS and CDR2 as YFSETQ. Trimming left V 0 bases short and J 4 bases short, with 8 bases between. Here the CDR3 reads CASSLGQAYNEQFF. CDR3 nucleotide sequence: TGCGCCAGCAGCTTGGGTCAGGCATACAATGAGCAGTTCTTC.

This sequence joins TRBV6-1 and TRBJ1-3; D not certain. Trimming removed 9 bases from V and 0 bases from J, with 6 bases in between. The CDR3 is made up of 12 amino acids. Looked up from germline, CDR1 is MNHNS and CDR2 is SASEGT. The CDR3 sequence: CASSYSGNTIYF. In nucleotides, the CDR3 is TGTGCCAGTAGCTACTCTGGAAACACCATATATTTT.